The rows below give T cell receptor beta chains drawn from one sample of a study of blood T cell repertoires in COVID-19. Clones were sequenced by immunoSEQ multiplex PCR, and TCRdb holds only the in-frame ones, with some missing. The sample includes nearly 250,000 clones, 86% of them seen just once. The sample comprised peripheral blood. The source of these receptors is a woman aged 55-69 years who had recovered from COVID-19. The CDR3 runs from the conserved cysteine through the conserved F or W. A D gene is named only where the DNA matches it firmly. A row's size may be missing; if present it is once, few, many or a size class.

CDR3 DNA: TGTGCCAGCAGTCAACGTGACAGTACCCAGCCCCAGCATTTT; CDR3 protein: CASSQRDSTQPQHF; J gene: TRBJ1-5; V gene: TRBV6-5; clone size: .; D gene: .
CDR3 DNA: TGTGCCATCAGTGTGCGAGAACCGGGACAGGGGGCCGGGGAGCTGTTTTTT; CDR3 protein: CAISVREPGQGAGELFF; J gene: TRBJ2-2; V gene: TRBV10-3; clone size: .; D gene: TRBD1
CDR3 DNA: TGTGCCAGCAGTACTACACAGGGGTTGAGTGAAAAACTGTTTTTT; CDR3 protein: CASSTTQGLSEKLFF; J gene: TRBJ1-4; V gene: TRBV28; clone size: .; D gene: TRBD1
CDR3 DNA: TGTGCCAGCAGCTGGGACAGCCAAGAGACCCAGTACTTC; CDR3 protein: CASSWDSQETQYF; J gene: TRBJ2-5; V gene: TRBV5-6; clone size: once; D gene: TRBD1
CDR3 DNA: TGTGCCAGCAGTTTATGGAGCGGAAACACCGGGGAGCTGTTTTTT; CDR3 protein: CASSLWSGNTGELFF; J gene: TRBJ2-2; V gene: TRBV28; clone size: .; D gene: .
CDR3 DNA: TGTGCCAGCAGCCTATACAGGGCGGGTCAGCCCCAGCATTTT; CDR3 protein: CASSLYRAGQPQHF; J gene: TRBJ1-5; V gene: TRBV5-6; clone size: .; D gene: .
CDR3 DNA: TGTGCCAGCAGCCGAGGGACAGGTCTAGCGTACACTGAAGCTTTCTTT; CDR3 protein: CASSRGTGLAYTEAFF; J gene: TRBJ1-1; V gene: TRBV7-8; clone size: .; D gene: TRBD1
CDR3 DNA: TGTGCTAGTGGTTTGGACCCGGGGTGGGGGCAGTTTACCGGGGAGCTGTTTTTT; CDR3 protein: CASGLDPGWGQFTGELFF; J gene: TRBJ2-2; V gene: TRBV12-5; clone size: .; D gene: .
CDR3 DNA: TGTGCCAGCAGCTCGGGACACGGGACTGGCTACACCTTC; CDR3 protein: CASSSGHGTGYTF; J gene: TRBJ1-2; V gene: TRBV5-4; clone size: .; D gene: .
CDR3 DNA: TGTGCCAGCAGTTTCGGGGGGACAGGGGCAGTCAATCAGCCCCAGCATTTT; CDR3 protein: CASSFGGTGAVNQPQHF; J gene: TRBJ1-5; V gene: TRBV6-2/TRBV6-3; clone size: .; D gene: TRBD1
CDR3 DNA: TGTGCCAGCAGGGGCCCCGGCAGGGGGCGTTATGGCTACACCTTC; CDR3 protein: CASRGPGRGRYGYTF; J gene: TRBJ1-2; V gene: TRBV2; clone size: .; D gene: TRBD1
CDR3 DNA: TGTGCCAGCAGCCAAGGTCCCCTAGCGGGGGGGCCCACCGGGGAGCTGTTTTTT; CDR3 protein: CASSQGPLAGGPTGELFF; J gene: TRBJ2-2; V gene: TRBV4-2; clone size: .; D gene: TRBD2
CDR3 DNA: TGTGCCAGCAGCGAGGATCCAGGGGGCGCGACCGGGGAGCTGTTTTTT; CDR3 protein: CASSEDPGGATGELFF; J gene: TRBJ2-2; V gene: TRBV9; clone size: once; D gene: TRBD1
CDR3 DNA: TGTGCCAGCAGTCTTCTGGACAGGGGTTGGAACACTGAAGCTTTCTTT; CDR3 protein: CASSLLDRGWNTEAFF; J gene: TRBJ1-1; V gene: TRBV6-6; clone size: .; D gene: TRBD1
CDR3 DNA: TGTGCCAGCAGCGTTGGGACAGTTAGCACAGATACGCAGTATTTT; CDR3 protein: CASSVGTVSTDTQYF; J gene: TRBJ2-3; V gene: TRBV5-6; clone size: .; D gene: TRBD1
CDR3 DNA: TGTGCCAGCAGCTCCGGGACTAGCGGGTTCGATGAGCAGTTCTTC; CDR3 protein: CASSSGTSGFDEQFF; J gene: TRBJ2-1; V gene: TRBV11-1; clone size: .; D gene: TRBD2
CDR3 DNA: TGTGCCAGCAGCGTACGACAGGGGGCCAACACCATATATTTT; CDR3 protein: CASSVRQGANTIYF; J gene: TRBJ1-3; V gene: TRBV9; clone size: .; D gene: TRBD1
CDR3 DNA: TGTGCCAGCTCACCCCGTACCCCTTCACCGGGGACCCAGTACTTC; CDR3 protein: CASSPRTPSPGTQYF; J gene: TRBJ2-5; V gene: TRBV18; clone size: .; D gene: .
CDR3 DNA: TGTGCCATCAGTGAGAGGGGCAGTGACGACTATGGCTACACCTTC; CDR3 protein: CAISERGSDDYGYTF; J gene: TRBJ1-2; V gene: TRBV10-3; clone size: .; D gene: .
CDR3 DNA: TGCAGTGCGCAGGGTTGGGCTGGCTACACCTTC; CDR3 protein: CSAQGWAGYTF; J gene: TRBJ1-2; V gene: TRBV20-1; clone size: .; D gene: .
CDR3 DNA: TGTGCCAGTGAAGCGGTGGGCAATCAGCCCCAGCATTTT; CDR3 protein: CASEAVGNQPQHF; J gene: TRBJ1-5; V gene: TRBV19; clone size: .; D gene: .
CDR3 DNA: TGCAGCGCAGGGACAGGGGTGTCCTACGAGCAGTACTTC; CDR3 protein: CSAGTGVSYEQYF; J gene: TRBJ2-7; V gene: TRBV29-1; clone size: .; D gene: TRBD1
CDR3 DNA: TGTGCCAGCAGTTATGCCCACAGGGCTGCCAATGAGCAGTTCTTC; CDR3 protein: CASSYAHRAANEQFF; J gene: TRBJ2-1; V gene: TRBV6-5; clone size: .; D gene: .
CDR3 DNA: TGTGCCAGCAGTTTTACAGGGGCGGGTCAGCCCCAGCATTTT; CDR3 protein: CASSFTGAGQPQHF; J gene: TRBJ1-5; V gene: TRBV27; clone size: .; D gene: TRBD1
CDR3 DNA: TGCAGTGCGGGGGGGGGAGATACGCAGTATTTT; CDR3 protein: CSAGGGDTQYF; J gene: TRBJ2-3; V gene: TRBV20-1; clone size: once; D gene: TRBD2